This T cell receptor beta chain was captured in a study of CD8+ T cells in alopecia areata. Whole-study findings and limits: Especially in alopecia totalis/universalis, lesional scalp showed greater clonality than normal scalp did.

The V and J ends lost 0 bases and 6 bases respectively, with 9 bases between them. CDR3 length equals 13 residues. Germline lookup yields CDR1 SGHRS and CDR2 YFSETQ. The study team obtained lesional scalp punch biopsies and peripheral blood from alopecia areata patients. This clone was recorded once. Its specificity is unknown. Reverse transcribed after extraction, RNA yielded cDNA as the sequencing template. Data came from immunoSEQ multiplex PCR; TCRdb stores just in-frame clones and leaves some out. The sample shows about 160,000 clones, roughly 48% of them seen only once. The receptor was derived from a human donor with alopecia areata. V is TRBV5-1 and J is TRBJ1-1; TRBD1 might be the D (5 bases). Sequencing used CD4+ T cells sorted from blood. The CDR3 sequence is CASSLVGGAEAFF. CDR3 DNA sequence: TGCGCCAGCAGCTTGGTTGGGGGGGCTGAAGCTTTCTTT. Full variable domain (remainder filled in from reference TRBV5-1 and TRBJ1-1): KAGVTQTPRYLIKTRGQQVTLSCSPISGHRSVSWYQQTPGQGLQFLFEYFSETQRNKGNFPGRFSGRQFSNSRSEMNVSTLELGDSALYLCASSLVGGAEAFFGQGTRLTVV.